These T cell receptor beta chains were read from a single sample in a study of STAT5B mutations in CD4+ large granular lymphocyte leukemia. Profiled with immunoSEQ multiplex PCR; TCRdb holds only in-frame clones, not every one. The repertoire holds more than 45,000 clones, with 55% to 75% as singletons. The sample consisted of CD4+ T cells from blood buffy coats. The receptors here all came from a human donor in good health. CDR3s include the opening cysteine and the closing phenylalanine or tryptophan. A D gene is named only where the DNA matches it firmly. Size is stated for part of the rows, as once, few or many counts, or as a class when the clone is expanded.

v_gene	j_gene	d_gene	abundance	CDR3aa	CDR3nt
TRBV30	TRBJ2-3	.	.	CAWSVSGRYTQYF	TGTGCCTGGAGTGTCTCTGGCCGTTATACGCAGTATTTT
TRBV5-1	TRBJ2-2	.	.	CASSLNRQGTGELFF	TGCGCCAGCAGCTTGAATAGGCAGGGCACCGGGGAGCTGTTTTTT
TRBV6-4	TRBJ2-5	.	.	CARSTLLETQYF	TGTGCCAGATCAACCTTACTGGAGACCCAGTACTTC
TRBV28	TRBJ1-1	.	few	CASSLGWQIGTAFF	TGTGCCAGCAGTCTGGGTTGGCAGATCGGAACGGCTTTCTTT
TRBV7-2	TRBJ1-2	.	.	CASSLPQVGGYTF	TGTGCCAGCAGCTTACCGCAGGTGGGGGGCTACACCTTC
TRBV5-4	TRBJ1-2	.	few	CASSFEGYYGYTF	TGTGCCAGCAGCTTTGAGGGATACTATGGCTACACCTTC
TRBV11-3	TRBJ1-4	.	.	CARKLDGFFATNEKLFF	TGTGCCAGGAAATTGGACGGATTTTTTGCAACTAATGAAAAACTGTTTTTT
TRBV5-8	TRBJ2-2	.	.	CASSFSWGSTGELFF	TGTGCCAGCAGCTTTAGTTGGGGGAGCACCGGGGAGCTGTTTTTT
TRBV28	TRBJ2-5	.	.	CASSSLSAQYF	TGTGCCAGCAGCTCCCTTAGCGCCCAGTACTTC
TRBV19	TRBJ1-2	.	once	CASRGRLANYGYTF	TGTGCCAGTCGAGGGCGGTTGGCCAACTATGGCTACACCTTC
TRBV4-2	TRBJ1-3	TRBD1	once	CASSQDRVGNTIYF	TGTGCCAGCAGCCAGGACAGGGTTGGAAACACCATATATTTT
TRBV18	TRBJ1-4	.	.	CASSPQLAQGYEKLFF	TGTGCCAGCTCACCACAGTTGGCACAGGGATACGAAAAACTGTTTTTT
TRBV7-9	TRBJ1-1	.	few	CASRIQNTEAFF	TGTGCCAGCAGAATACAGAACACTGAAGCTTTCTTT
TRBV7-2	TRBJ1-5	TRBD1	.	CASSVTGDQPQHF	TGTGCCAGCAGCGTTACAGGGGATCAGCCCCAGCATTTT
TRBV7-2	TRBJ2-5	.	.	CASSNEGVVGETQYF	TGTGCCAGCAGCAACGAGGGGGTTGTGGGCGAGACCCAGTACTTC
TRBV5-6	TRBJ1-2	.	once	CASSLPDRNYGYTF	TGTGCCAGCAGCCTGCCCGACAGGAACTATGGCTACACCTTC
TRBV28	TRBJ1-5	.	.	CASSLGSPQHF	TGTGCCAGCAGTTTGGGTTCGCCCCAGCATTTT
TRBV28	TRBJ2-7	TRBD1	once	CAIARTGTGSYEQYF	TGTGCCATAGCAAGGACCGGGACAGGCTCCTACGAGCAGTACTTC
TRBV18	TRBJ2-2	.	few	CASSEDTGELFF	TGTGCCAGCTCAGAAGACACCGGGGAGCTGTTTTTT
TRBV11-3	TRBJ2-5	.	.	CASSVGDQETQYF	TGTGCCAGCTCCGTAGGGGACCAAGAGACCCAGTACTTC
TRBV10-3	TRBJ1-1	.	.	CAISEGRGNTEAFF	TGTGCCATCAGTGAGGGCAGGGGGAACACTGAAGCTTTCTTT
TRBV11-2	TRBJ2-5	TRBD2	.	CASSLEGGGAMETQYF	TGTGCCAGCAGCTTAGAGGGCGGGGGGGCCATGGAGACCCAGTACTTC
TRBV30	TRBJ1-2	.	few	CAWSPSILYGYTF	TGTGCCTGGAGTCCCTCGATCCTCTATGGCTACACCTTC
TRBV7-9	TRBJ2-1	.	.	CASSLAIAVNEQFF	TGTGCCAGCAGCTTAGCCATAGCAGTTAATGAGCAGTTCTTC
TRBV19	TRBJ2-7	TRBD1	.	CASSTQGGRSYEQYF	TGTGCCAGTAGTACGCAAGGGGGCAGGTCCTACGAGCAGTACTTC
TRBV28	TRBJ2-3	.	few	CASTRQGSDTQYF	TGTGCCAGCACCCGTCAGGGATCGGATACGCAGTATTTT
TRBV6-1	TRBJ1-5	TRBD1	.	CASRGTQGQPQHF	TGTGCCAGCAGAGGGACACAGGGGCAGCCCCAGCATTTT
TRBV5-4	TRBJ1-2	TRBD1	.	CASSQGTGLGYTF	TGTGCCAGCAGCCAAGGGACAGGGCTTGGCTACACCTTC
TRBV11-2	TRBJ1-6	.	.	CASSLGGRGLNSPLHF	TGTGCCAGCAGCTTAGGAGGGAGAGGGCTGAATTCACCCCTCCACTTT
TRBV6-1	TRBJ1-5	.	.	CASSEGGGSWTQPQHF	TGTGCCAGCAGTGAAGGGGGGGGGTCTTGGACTCAGCCCCAGCATTTT
TRBV30	TRBJ1-1	.	.	CAWTGLSNTEAFF	TGTGCCTGGACGGGACTTTCGAACACTGAAGCTTTCTTT
TRBV28	TRBJ2-4	.	.	CASSPPRGRAGNIQYF	TGTGCCAGCAGTCCCCCTCGGGGGCGAGCAGGAAACATTCAGTACTTC
TRBV7-2	TRBJ1-3	.	.	CASSLGAGSGGNTIYF	TGTGCCAGCAGCTTAGGTGCGGGGTCCGGTGGAAACACCATATATTTT
TRBV19	TRBJ1-6	.	few	CASSLIPPYNSPLHF	TGTGCCAGTTCTCTAATTCCACCCTATAATTCACCCCTCCACTTT